Listed here are 3 T cell receptor beta chains from one sample, sequenced in a study of metastatic and nonmetastatic thyroid tumors. Not a single patient had been given any form of treatment at any point before undergoing thyroid surgery. TCRdb re-clonotyped the PCR reads via MiXCR. The sample carries 23,000 or so clones, around 20% recorded once. The sequencing input was blood. These receptors came from a male donor with papillary thyroid cancer or a benign thyroid nodule (not recorded which). Some clones in this sample may be carry-over from other donors' samples.

This clone was counted many times. The chain recombines TRBV30 with TRBJ1-5, with 7 bases fitting TRBD1. The germline gives CDR1 GTSNPN, CDR2 SVGIG (reference sequence). CDR3 length: 13 residues. The ends lost 0 bases at V and 6 bases at J; junction bases unmatched: 2. DNA for the CDR3: TGTGCCTGGAGTGTAGCAGGGGGTCAGCCCCAGCATTTT. Protein sequence: CAWSVAGGQPQHF. Filled out from reference TRBV30 and TRBJ1-5, the complete variable domain reads SQTIHQWPATLVQPVGSPLSLECTVEGTSNPNLYWYRQAAGRGLQLLFYSVGIGQISSEVPQNLSASRPQDRQFILSSKKLLLSDSGFYLCAWSVAGGQPQHFGDGTRLSIL.

This clone was seen ten or more times. V and J are TRBV7-8 and TRBJ2-2; weak D call: TRBD1 (8 bases). V dropped 4 bases and J dropped 7 bases, with 16 bases sitting between them. The germline CDR1 and CDR2 sequences are SGHVS and FQNEAQ. The CDR3 has 15 residues. The CDR3 sequence: CASSSYRGTNGELFF. The CDR3 coding sequence is TGTGCCAGCAGCTCCTACAGGGGGACTAACGGGGAGCTGTTTTTT.

This clone was seen repeatedly, ten times or more. The chain recombines TRBV9 with TRBJ1-3, with a possible D match to TRBD1 (5 bases). This CDR3 contains 16 residues. Germline V lookup: CDR1 SGDLS, CDR2 YYNGEE. V was clipped by 0 bases and J by 1 base, with 11 bases between them. DNA of the CDR3: TGTGCCAGCAGCGTAGAGGGGAGCCGATCTGGAAACACCATATATTTT. Encoded protein: CASSVEGSRSGNTIYF.